The 4 T cell receptor beta chains in this list originate from one sample, sequenced in a study of blood T cell repertoires in COVID-19. The repertoire was sequenced with immunoSEQ multiplex PCR; TCRdb's copy has only in-frame clones and lacks some. The profile shows about 280,000 clones, nearly 90% of them singletons. The sequenced sample was PBMCs or T cells enriched from blood (not recorded which). All receptors come from a woman aged 60-70 years who had recovered from COVID-19.

The chain is built from TRBV28 and TRBJ2-1; no definite D call. Per the germline V gene, CDR1 is MDHEN and CDR2 is SYDVKM. The CDR3 length is 16 residues. Trimming took off 2 bases at V and 1 base at J, with 12 bases between the two ends. CDR3 bases: TGTGCCAGCAGTTTACCCTACTCCTTGTCCTACAATGAGCAGTTCTTC. Encoded protein: CASSLPYSLSYNEQFF.

V gene TRBV4-1 combines with J gene TRBJ1-5; tentative D call: TRBD1 (6 bases). Trimming pared 5 bases from V and 11 bases from J, leaving 19 bases between. The CDR3 runs 14 residues. CDR1 MGHRA and CDR2 YSYEKL come from the germline V gene. CDR3 loop: CASSDQTGHRSQHF. The CDR3 DNA follows: TGCGCCAGCAGCGATCAAACAGGGCATCGGTCCCAGCATTTT.

J is TRBJ2-5 and V is TRBV15, with 10 bases aligning to TRBD2. V lost 6 bases and J lost 5; bases outside the gene matches: 6. Germline V gene lookup returns CDR1 LNHNV and CDR2 YYDKDF (reference sequence). This CDR3 contains 14 residues. CDR3 DNA: TGTGCCACCAGGAGCGGGGGGGAGGTGGAGACCCAGTACTTC. This codes for CATRSGGEVETQYF.

There are a few counts of this clone. J is TRBJ2-1 and V is TRBV23-1, with D tentatively TRBD2 (5 bases). Being an ORF, TRBV23-1 has a function that is uncertain. Trimming shortened V by 0 bases and J by 6 bases, and 15 bases separated the two germline ends. The CDR3 extends over 16 amino acids. The CDR3 DNA reads as TGCGCCAGCAGTCAATCGTCTAGCCCTCTTTGCAATGAGCAGTTCTTC. Translating gives CASSQSSSPLCNEQFF.